What follows are 27 T cell receptor beta chains derived from one specimen sequenced in a study of T-cell reconstitution after alpha-beta-depleted transplantation in children. Preparing the TCRbeta library involved the use of unique molecular identifiers. TCRdb redid the calling of the PCR reads with MiXCR, one entry per CDR3 protein. The sample consists of about 600,000 distinct CDR3 sequences, 23% of them appearing once. The starting material was PBMCs, mostly from graft donor cells, obtained 360 days after TCRalphabeta/CD19-depleted stem cell transplant. The receptor source for this set is a boy under two years old who had a stem cell transplant for acute myeloid leukemia, so the T cells may come from the graft donor.

V is TRBV20-1 and J is TRBJ1-4, with 9 bases fitting TRBD1. Germline CDR1 DFQATT, CDR2 SNEGSKA (reference sequence). The CDR3 covers 14 residues. Trimming took 7 bases from V and 8 from J; bases not matched to a gene: 11. CDR3 sequence (DNA): TGCAGTGGGGAAACAGGGGGCTTGGGGGAAAAACTGTTTTTT. Amino acids: CSGETGGLGEKLFF.

This clonotype was found many times. This chain connects TRBV20-1 to TRBJ2-5; a weak D match, TRBD1 (6 bases). This CDR3 contains 11 residues. Germline V gene lookup returns CDR1 DFQATT and CDR2 SNEGSKA (reference sequence). Deletions cut 8 bases from V and 2 bases from J, with 9 bases between. This chain's CDR3 is CSKGHQETQYF. CDR3 nucleotide sequence: TGCAGTAAGGGACATCAAGAGACCCAGTACTTC.

This clonotype was counted between two and nine times. The chain joins TRBV5-6 to TRBJ1-1; 8 bases match TRBD1. The CDR3 runs 15 residues. The J segment lost 3 bases and the V segment lost 6 bases, leaving 10 bases of the junction unmatched. CDR1 SGHDT and CDR2 YYEEEE come from the germline V gene. The CDR3 DNA reads as TGTGCCAGCACCGAAACGACAGGGGTGCACACTGAAGCTTTCTTT. Translating it yields CASTETTGVHTEAFF.

The genes are TRBV28 and TRBJ2-1, with 13 bases identical to TRBD2. Germline V CDR1 and CDR2: MDHEN, SYDVKM. This CDR3 region has 14 residues. Trimming at V came to 5 bases and at J to 9 bases, leaving 4 bases not matched to a gene. The CDR3 here is CASSPRTSGGEQFF. DNA for the CDR3: TGTGCCAGCAGTCCTCGGACTAGCGGGGGTGAGCAGTTCTTC. Using reference TRBV28 and TRBJ2-1 for the parts outside the CDR3, the full variable domain is DVKVTQSSRYLVKRTGEKVFLECVQDMDHENMFWYRQDPGLGLRLIYFSYDVKMKEKGDIPEGYSVSREKKERFSLILESASTNQTSMYLCASSPRTSGGEQFFGPGTRLTVL.

On this clonotype: A much larger clonotype is one base distant, so this may be a read error. The chain links TRBV10-3 to TRBJ2-3, with 8 bases aligning to TRBD2. Germline V gene sequence: CDR1 ENHRY, CDR2 SYGVKD. This CDR3 contains 14 residues. The CDR3 DNA follows: TGTGCCATCAGCGGCAGGACTAGCAGAGATACGCAGTATTTT. It encodes CAISGRTSRDTQYF.

The rearrangement uses TRBV6-1 and TRBJ1-1, with 9 nucleotides matching TRBD1. Germline V gene lookup returns CDR1 MNHNS and CDR2 SASEGT. V shed 6 bases, J shed 4 bases, and the junction held 6 bases outside the gene matches. The CDR3 is 14 amino acids. CDR3 in DNA: TGTGCCAGCAGGGGGGGACAGGGCCGCACTGAAGCTTTCTTT. Translation gives CASRGGQGRTEAFF.

The V call is TRBV6-1, the J call TRBJ2-1; 7 bases align to TRBD1. This CDR3 spans 16 amino acids. V was pared by 5 bases and J by 2 bases, with 9 bases of the junction left unmatched. Germline V gene lookup returns CDR1 MNHNS and CDR2 SASEGT. The CDR3, as DNA: TGTGCCAGCAGTCGTAATCAGGGGGACACCTACAATGAGCAGTTCTTC. Encoded protein: CASSRNQGDTYNEQFF.

The sample holds a few counts of this clonotype. DNA for the CDR3: TGTGCCAGCAGTTCCCAGACAGGGGTGGGAAACACCATATATTTT. This gives the protein CASSSQTGVGNTIYF. This sequence joins TRBV7-2 and TRBJ1-3; 8 bases line up with TRBD1. V was pared by 6 bases and J by 4 bases, with 8 bases of the junction left unmatched. The CDR3 runs 15 residues. The germline CDR1 and CDR2 sequences are SGHTA and FQGNSA.

The table lists this clonotype with many counts. The chain uses TRBV4-3 and TRBJ2-2; D uncertain. This CDR3 contains 15 residues. Between the trimmed V and J ends, which lost 0 bases and 9 bases, there was a span of 14 bases. Germline V gene sequence: CDR1 LGHNA, CDR2 YSLEER. The CDR3 sequence: CASSQEGGPGRELFF. CDR3 DNA sequence: TGCGCCAGCAGCCAAGAAGGTGGACCTGGGCGGGAGCTGTTTTTT.

The genes are TRBV15 and TRBJ2-1; maybe TRBD2 (6 bases). Per germline, CDR1 LNHNV and CDR2 YYDKDF (reference sequence). V lost 1 base to trimming and J lost 5 bases, with 12 bases between them. The CDR3 consists of 15 residues. The CDR3 DNA follows: TGTGCCACCAGCAGAGGCGGAGGGATAGACAATGAGCAGTTCTTC. Amino acid sequence: CATSRGGGIDNEQFF. The full variable domain, completed using reference TRBV15 and TRBJ2-1, is DAMVIQNPRYQVTQFGKPVTLSCSQTLNHNVMYWYQQKSSQAPKLLFHYYDKDFNNEADTPDNFQSRRPNTSFCFLDIRSPGLGDTAMYLCATSRGGGIDNEQFFGPGTRLTVL.

The chain employs TRBV6-2 or TRBV6-3 and TRBJ2-7; D uncertain. Germline V gene lookup returns CDR1 MNHEY and CDR2 SVGEGT. This CDR3 has 13 amino acids. Deletions cut 2 bases from V and 7 bases from J, with 12 bases between. CDR3 bases: TGTGCCAGCAGTTACGAGGCCTTGGGGGAGCAGTACTTC. Protein sequence: CASSYEALGEQYF.

This rearrangement joins TRBV5-6 to TRBJ2-2, with unresolved D. Germline CDR1 and CDR2: SGHDT and YYEEEE. The V and J ends lost 0 bases and 1 base respectively, with 10 bases between them. CDR3 size: 16 residues. In DNA, the CDR3 is TGTGCCAGCAGCTTGGATCCACCGGGGAACACCGGGGAGCTGTTTTTT. Translation: CASSLDPPGNTGELFF.

The chain joins TRBV28 to TRBJ2-7; unclear D gene. The V end was cut by 5 bases, the J end by 3 bases, with 11 bases between. The CDR3 consists of 13 residues. In germline, CDR1 is MDHEN, CDR2 SYDVKM. CDR3 residues: CASSHLGFYEQYV. For the CDR3, the DNA is TGTGCCAGCAGTCATCTCGGATTCTACGAGCAGTACGTC.

This chain links TRBV28 with TRBJ2-5; D is uncertain. CDR1 MDHEN and CDR2 SYDVKM come from the germline V gene. This CDR3 contains 14 residues. Trimming shortened V by 2 bases and J by 12 bases, and 19 bases separated the two germline ends. The CDR3 spells CASSLELPVPTKYF. DNA for the CDR3: TGTGCCAGCAGTTTAGAATTACCCGTACCCACTAAGTACTTC.

This clonotype was observed many times. The V call is TRBV7-3, the J call TRBJ2-3; TRBD1 might be the D (5 bases). Germline V gene lookup returns CDR1 SGHTA and CDR2 FQGTGA. Trimming shortened V by 1 base and J by 4 bases, and 15 bases separated the two germline ends. The CDR3 is 16 residues long. The CDR3 is CASSLRGRVVADTQYF. CDR3 nucleotides: TGTGCCAGCAGCTTAAGGGGCAGGGTGGTCGCAGATACGCAGTATTTT. The variable domain in full, completed from reference TRBV7-3 and TRBJ2-3, reads GAGVSQTPSNKVTEKGKYVELRCDPISGHTALYWYRQSLGQGPEFLIYFQGTGAADDSGLPNDRFFAVRPEGSVSTLKIQRTERGDSAVYLCASSLRGRVVADTQYFGPGTRLTVL.

This clonotype was detected ten times or more. The chain uses TRBV29-1 and TRBJ1-1; no clear D gene. With 0 bases removed from V and 8 bases from J, the gap between germline ends came to 10 bases. Germline CDR1 is SQVTM and CDR2 is ANQGSEA. CDR3 length: 12 residues. DNA of the CDR3: TGCAGCGTTGAAGATTGGCTCAGGGAAGCTTTCTTT. It encodes CSVEDWLREAFF.

This clonotype has at least ten counts. The chain combines TRBV24-1 with TRBJ2-3, with a tentative D call TRBD2 (5 bases). Trimming took off 3 bases at V and 2 bases at J, with 11 bases between the two ends. Per germline, CDR1 KGHDR and CDR2 SFDVKD. The CDR3 length is 15 residues. The CDR3 is CATSDPGEDTDTQYF. The CDR3 coding sequence is TGTGCCACCAGTGATCCCGGGGAAGACACAGATACGCAGTATTTT.

This clonotype was seen ten or more times. The rearrangement uses TRBV11-2 and TRBJ2-7, with 11 positions matching TRBD1. The V gene end was trimmed by 8 bases and the J gene end by 4 bases; junction bases not matched to a gene: 1. CDR3 length: 12 residues. Germline assignment: CDR1 SGHAT and CDR2 FQNNGV. CDR3 in amino acids: CASGQGAYEQYV. In DNA form, the CDR3 reads TGTGCCAGCGGACAGGGGGCTTACGAGCAGTACGTC.

This clonotype was seen at least ten times. The gene calls are TRBV28 and TRBJ1-1; TRBD1 is a possible D gene (5 bases). Trimming took 4 bases from V and 6 from J, leaving 6 bases between them. Germline CDR1 reads MDHEN; CDR2 reads SYDVKM. The CDR3 totals 11 residues. In DNA, the CDR3 is TGTGCCAGCAGTTGGGGGGCTGAAGCTTTCTTT. It is translated as CASSWGAEAFF.

This clonotype was recorded many times. The rearrangement joins TRBV20-1 to TRBJ2-5, with D possibly matching TRBD2 (6 bases). Germline CDR1 reads DFQATT; CDR2 reads SNEGSKA (reference sequence). The CDR3 is 13 amino acids. V was shortened by 6 bases and J by 0 bases, with 11 bases between the two germline ends. DNA for the CDR3: TGCAGTGCCAGCGGGCCCTACCAAGAGACCCAGTACTTC. It translates to CSASGPYQETQYF.

V usage is TRBV20-1 and J usage is TRBJ1-1; D perhaps matches TRBD1 (6 bases). Germline CDR1 is DFQATT and CDR2 is SNEGSKA (reference sequence). Trimming shortened V by 5 bases and J by 4 bases, and 17 bases separated the two germline ends. The CDR3 runs 14 residues. CDR3 sequence reads: CSAGGQNGGTEAFF. Written as DNA, the CDR3 is TGCAGTGCTGGAGGACAGAACGGGGGCACTGAAGCTTTCTTT.

The J gene is TRBJ2-2, the V gene TRBV15; D call uncertain. This CDR3 region has 13 residues. Germline CDR1 reads LNHNV; CDR2 reads YYDKDF (reference sequence). Trimming took off 5 bases at V and 5 bases at J, with 9 bases between the two ends. This CDR3 is CATSPHITGELFF. CDR3 nucleotide sequence: TGTGCCACCAGCCCACATATTACCGGGGAGCTGTTTTTT.

This clonotype occurred many times. V is TRBV27 and J is TRBJ2-2, with a weak D call TRBD2 (5 bases). The germline V gene encodes CDR1 MNHEY and CDR2 SMNVEV (reference sequence). The length of the CDR3 is 12 residues. Trimming shortened V by 8 bases and J by 7 bases, and 11 bases separated the two germline ends. Here the CDR3 reads CASGLGIGELFF. CDR3 DNA: TGTGCCAGCGGACTCGGTATCGGGGAGCTGTTTTTT.

This clonotype was observed a few times. The chain recombines TRBV12-3 or TRBV12-4 with TRBJ1-1, with a tentative D call TRBD1 (5 bases). V was shortened by 6 bases and J by 1 base, with 15 bases between the two germline ends. The length of the CDR3 is 15 residues. Here the CDR3 reads CASRGDGFPNTEAFF. CDR3 in DNA: TGTGCCAGCAGGGGGGACGGCTTCCCGAACACTGAAGCTTTCTTT.

This clonotype was recorded many times. The CDR3 spells CASSSARGGSYEQYF. The CDR3 nucleotides read TGTGCCAGCAGCTCCGCCAGGGGGGGGTCCTACGAGCAGTACTTC. J is TRBJ2-7 and V is TRBV7-8; the D call may be TRBD1 or TRBD2 (7 bases each). CDR3 length: 15 residues. V dropped 4 bases and J dropped 1 base, with 14 bases sitting between them. Germline CDR1 and CDR2: SGHVS and FQNEAQ.

In its sample, this clonotype was seen a few times. The chain uses TRBV7-9 and TRBJ2-2; 8 bases are a match to TRBD1. Germline CDR1 and CDR2: SEHNR and FQNEAQ (reference sequence). Trimming cost V 4 bases and J 4 bases; bases outside gene matches: 11. The CDR3 contains 17 residues. CDR3 bases: TGTGCCAGCAGCTCCCACGGCAGGGGGCAACGCACCGGGGAGCTGTTTTTT. Translated, it gives CASSSHGRGQRTGELFF.

The V and J genes are TRBV20-1 and TRBJ2-1; D may correspond to TRBD1 or TRBD2 (6 bases each). CDR3 length equals 13 residues. Trimming shortened V by 7 bases and J by 6 bases, and 16 bases separated the two germline ends. Germline loops: CDR1 DFQATT, CDR2 SNEGSKA (reference sequence). The CDR3 nucleotides read TGCAGTGGAATATCTGGGGGGCGCAATGAGCAGTTCTTC. It translates to CSGISGGRNEQFF.